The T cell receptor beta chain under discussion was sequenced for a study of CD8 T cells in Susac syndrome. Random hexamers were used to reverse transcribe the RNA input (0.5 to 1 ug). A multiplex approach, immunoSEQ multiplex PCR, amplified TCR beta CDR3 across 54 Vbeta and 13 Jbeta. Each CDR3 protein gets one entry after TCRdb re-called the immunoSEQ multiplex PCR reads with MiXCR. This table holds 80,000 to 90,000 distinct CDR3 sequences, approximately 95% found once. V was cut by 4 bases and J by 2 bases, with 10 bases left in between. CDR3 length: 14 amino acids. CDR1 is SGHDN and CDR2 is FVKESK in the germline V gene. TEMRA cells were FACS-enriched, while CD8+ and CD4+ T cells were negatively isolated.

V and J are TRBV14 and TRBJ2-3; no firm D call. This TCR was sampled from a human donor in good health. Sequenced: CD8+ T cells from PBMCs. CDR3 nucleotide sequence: TGTGCCAGCAGCCCCGGGCTTTTCACAGATACGCAGTATTTT. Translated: CASSPGLFTDTQYF. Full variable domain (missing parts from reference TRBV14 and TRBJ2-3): EAGVTQFPSHSVIEKGQTVTLRCDPISGHDNLYWYRRVMGKEIKFLLHFVKESKQDESGMPNNRFLAERTGGTYSTLKVQPAELEDSGVYFCASSPGLFTDTQYFGPGTRLTVL.